This passage covers 3 T cell receptor beta chains from one sample sequenced in a study of shared clonotypes between healthy human individuals. Clones were sequenced by immunoSEQ multiplex PCR, and TCRdb holds only the in-frame ones, with some missing. The table lists over 95,000 clones, 68% of them singletons, with 24% in the top ten. Sequenced material: memory CD8+ T cells sorted from blood. Subset defined: CD45RO+ cells pooled with CCR7-negative TemRA cells. All receptors come from a woman in her thirties in good health.

This chain joins TRBV5-1 and TRBJ2-7, with 10 bases fitting TRBD2. CDR1 and CDR2 from the germline V gene are SGHRS and YFSETQ. V lost 5 bases to trimming and J lost 0 bases; unmatched junction nucleotides: 11. This CDR3 has 17 amino acids. The CDR3: CASRRTPIAGGSYEQYF. The CDR3 coding sequence is TGCGCCAGCAGACGGACACCTATAGCGGGAGGCTCCTACGAGCAGTACTTC.

This clone was found a few times. V usage is TRBV6-1 and J usage is TRBJ2-3; no clear D gene. Trimming pared 6 bases from V and 2 bases from J, leaving 6 bases between. The germline gives CDR1 MNHNS, CDR2 SASEGT. The CDR3 covers 12 residues. CDR3 sequence (DNA): TGTGCCAGCAGCATGTACACAGATACGCAGTATTTT. Encoded protein: CASSMYTDTQYF.

V is TRBV2 and J is TRBJ1-6; a weak D match, TRBD1 (5 bases). CDR1 is SNHLY and CDR2 is FYNNEI in the germline V gene. Trimming pared 2 bases from V and 7 bases from J, leaving 9 bases between. There are 14 residues in the CDR3. Here the CDR3 reads CASSERGLNSPLHF. CDR3 coding DNA: TGTGCCAGCAGTGAAAGGGGTCTGAATTCACCCCTCCACTTT.